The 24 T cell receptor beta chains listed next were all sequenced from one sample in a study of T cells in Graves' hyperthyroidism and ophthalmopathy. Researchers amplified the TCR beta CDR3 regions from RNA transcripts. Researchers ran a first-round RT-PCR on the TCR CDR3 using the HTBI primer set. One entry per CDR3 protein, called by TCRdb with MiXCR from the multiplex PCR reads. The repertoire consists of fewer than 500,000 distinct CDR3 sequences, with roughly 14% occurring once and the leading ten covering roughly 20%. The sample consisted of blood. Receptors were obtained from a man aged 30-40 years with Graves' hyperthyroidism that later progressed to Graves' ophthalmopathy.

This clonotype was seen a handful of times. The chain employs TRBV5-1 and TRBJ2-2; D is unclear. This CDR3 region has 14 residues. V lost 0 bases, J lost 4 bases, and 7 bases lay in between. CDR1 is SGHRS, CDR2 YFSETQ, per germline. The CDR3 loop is CASSLVVATGELFF. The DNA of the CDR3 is TGCGCCAGCAGCTTGGTGGTGGCCACCGGGGAGCTGTTTTTT.

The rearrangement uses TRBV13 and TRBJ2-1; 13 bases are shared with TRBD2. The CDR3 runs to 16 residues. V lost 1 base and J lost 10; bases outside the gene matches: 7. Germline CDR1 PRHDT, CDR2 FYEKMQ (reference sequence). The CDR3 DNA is TGTGCCAGCAGCTTAGTAATACTAGCGGGGGGGCAGGAGCAGTTCTTC. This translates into CASSLVILAGGQEQFF.

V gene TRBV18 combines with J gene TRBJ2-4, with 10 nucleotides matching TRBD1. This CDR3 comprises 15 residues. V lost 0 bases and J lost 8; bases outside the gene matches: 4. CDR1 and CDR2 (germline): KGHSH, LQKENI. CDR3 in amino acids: CASSPPDRGQDIQYF. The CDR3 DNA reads TGTGCCAGCTCACCACCCGACAGGGGGCAGGACATTCAGTACTTC. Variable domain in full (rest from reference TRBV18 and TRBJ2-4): NAGVMQNPRHLVRRRGQEARLRCSPMKGHSHVYWYRQLPEEGLKFMVYLQKENIIDESGMPKERFSAEFPKEGPSILRIQQVVRGDSAAYFCASSPPDRGQDIQYFGAGTRLSVL.

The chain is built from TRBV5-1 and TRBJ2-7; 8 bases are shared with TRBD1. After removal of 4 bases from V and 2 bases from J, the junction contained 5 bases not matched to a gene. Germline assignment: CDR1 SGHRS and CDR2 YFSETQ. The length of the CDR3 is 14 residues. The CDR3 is CASSRRDRTYEQYF. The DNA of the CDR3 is TGCGCCAGCAGCAGGAGGGACAGGACCTACGAGCAGTACTTC.

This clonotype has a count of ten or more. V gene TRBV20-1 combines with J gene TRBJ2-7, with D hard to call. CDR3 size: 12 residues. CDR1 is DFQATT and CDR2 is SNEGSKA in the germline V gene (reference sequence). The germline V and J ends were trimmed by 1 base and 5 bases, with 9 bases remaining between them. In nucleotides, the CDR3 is TGCAGTGCTAGAGGTGGGCTGGACGAGCAGTACTTC. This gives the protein CSARGGLDEQYF.

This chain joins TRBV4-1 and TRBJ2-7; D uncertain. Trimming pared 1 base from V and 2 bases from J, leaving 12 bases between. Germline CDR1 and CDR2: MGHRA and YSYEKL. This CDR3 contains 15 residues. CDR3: CASSQGQAVTYEQYF. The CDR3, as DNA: TGCGCCAGCAGCCAAGGTCAGGCGGTAACCTACGAGCAGTACTTC.

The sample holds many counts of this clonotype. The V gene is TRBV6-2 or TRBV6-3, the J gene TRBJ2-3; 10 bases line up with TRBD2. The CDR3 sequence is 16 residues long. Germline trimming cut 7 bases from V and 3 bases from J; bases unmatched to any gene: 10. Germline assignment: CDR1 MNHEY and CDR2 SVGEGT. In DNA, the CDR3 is TGTGCCAGCACCATCTATCTAGCGGGGGTTACAGATACGCAGTATTTT. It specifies CASTIYLAGVTDTQYF.

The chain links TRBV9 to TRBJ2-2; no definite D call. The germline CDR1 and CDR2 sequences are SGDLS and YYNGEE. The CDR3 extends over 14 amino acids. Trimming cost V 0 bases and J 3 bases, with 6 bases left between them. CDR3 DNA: TGTGCCAGCAGCGTAGATGGTGACACCGGGGAGCTGTTTTTT. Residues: CASSVDGDTGELFF.

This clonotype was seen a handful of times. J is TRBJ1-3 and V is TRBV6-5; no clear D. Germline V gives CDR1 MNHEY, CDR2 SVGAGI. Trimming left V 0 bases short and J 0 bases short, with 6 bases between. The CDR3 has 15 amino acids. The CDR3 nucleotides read TGTGCCAGCAGTTACTCGACGGCCTCTGGAAACACCATATATTTT. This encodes CASSYSTASGNTIYF.

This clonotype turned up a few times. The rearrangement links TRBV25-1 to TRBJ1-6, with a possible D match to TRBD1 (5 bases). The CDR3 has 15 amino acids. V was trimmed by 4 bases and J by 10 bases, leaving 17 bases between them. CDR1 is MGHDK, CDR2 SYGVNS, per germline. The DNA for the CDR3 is TGTGCCAGCAGTGGAATCGGTCCCGGGGGGTCACCCCTCCACTTT. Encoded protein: CASSGIGPGGSPLHF. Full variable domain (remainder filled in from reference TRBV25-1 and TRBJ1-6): EADIYQTPRYLVIGTGKKITLECSQTMGHDKMYWYQQDPGMELHLIHYSYGVNSTEKGDLSSESTVSRIRTEHFPLTLESARPSHTSQYLCASSGIGPGGSPLHFGNGTRLTVT.

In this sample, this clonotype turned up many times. The CDR3 loop reads CATTSRSYEQYF. The CDR3 DNA is TGTGCCACCACGTCACGCTCCTACGAGCAGTACTTC. The chain joins TRBV2 to TRBJ2-7; D is unresolved. Deletions cut 10 bases from V and 0 bases from J, with 10 bases between. The CDR3 length is 12 residues. Germline V gene sequence: CDR1 SNHLY, CDR2 FYNNEI.

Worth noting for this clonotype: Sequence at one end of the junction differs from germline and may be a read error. CDR3 DNA: TGCGCCGGCAGCTTGGCGTCTGCTTCCTACGAGCAGTACTTC. Protein: CAGSLASASYEQYF. The V call is TRBV5-1, the J call TRBJ2-7; D remains ambiguous. From germline, CDR1 is SGHRS and CDR2 YFSETQ. The CDR3 covers 14 residues. Looking up the rest from reference TRBV5-1 and TRBJ2-7 gives the full variable domain: KAGVTQTPRYLIKTRGQQVTLSCSPISGHRSVSWYQQTPGQGLQFLFEYFSETQRNKGNFPGRFSGRQFSNSRSEMNVSTLELGDSALYLCAGSLASASYEQYFGPGTRLTVT.

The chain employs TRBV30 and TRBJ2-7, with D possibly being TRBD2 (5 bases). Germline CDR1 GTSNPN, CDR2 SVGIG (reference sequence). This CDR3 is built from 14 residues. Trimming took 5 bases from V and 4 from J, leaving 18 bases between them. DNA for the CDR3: TGTGCCTGGGCGTCCGGACCCTGGACTTACGAGCAGTACTTC. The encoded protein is CAWASGPWTYEQYF.

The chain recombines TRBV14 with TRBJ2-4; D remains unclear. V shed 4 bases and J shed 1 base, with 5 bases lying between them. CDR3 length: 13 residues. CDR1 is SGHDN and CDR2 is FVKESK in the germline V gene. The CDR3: CASSPRAKNIQYF. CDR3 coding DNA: TGTGCCAGCAGCCCCCGGGCCAAAAACATTCAGTACTTC.

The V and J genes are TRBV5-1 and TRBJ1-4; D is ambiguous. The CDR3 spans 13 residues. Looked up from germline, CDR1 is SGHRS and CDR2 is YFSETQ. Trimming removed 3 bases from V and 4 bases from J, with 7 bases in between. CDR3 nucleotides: TGCGCCAGCAGCTCGAGTCGTAATGAAAAACTGTTTTTT. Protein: CASSSSRNEKLFF.

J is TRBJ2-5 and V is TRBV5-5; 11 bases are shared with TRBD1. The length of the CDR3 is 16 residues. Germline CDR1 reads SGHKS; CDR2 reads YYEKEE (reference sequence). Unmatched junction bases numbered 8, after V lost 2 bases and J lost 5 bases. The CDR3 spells CASSFGTGGLSETQYF. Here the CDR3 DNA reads TGTGCCAGCAGCTTTGGGACAGGGGGACTTTCGGAGACCCAGTACTTC.

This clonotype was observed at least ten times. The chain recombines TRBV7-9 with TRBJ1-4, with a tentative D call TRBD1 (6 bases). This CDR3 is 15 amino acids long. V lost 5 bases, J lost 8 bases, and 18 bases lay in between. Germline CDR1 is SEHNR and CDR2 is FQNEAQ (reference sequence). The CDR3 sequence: CASSPGLGAEEKLFF. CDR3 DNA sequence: TGTGCCAGCAGCCCGGGGTTGGGGGCAGAAGAAAAACTGTTTTTT.

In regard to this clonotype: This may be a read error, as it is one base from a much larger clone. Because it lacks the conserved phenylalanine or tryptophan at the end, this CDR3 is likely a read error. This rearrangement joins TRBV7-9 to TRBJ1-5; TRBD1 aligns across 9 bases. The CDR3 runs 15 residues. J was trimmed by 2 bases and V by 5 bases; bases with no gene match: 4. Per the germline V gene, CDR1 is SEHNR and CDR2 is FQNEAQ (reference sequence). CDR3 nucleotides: TGTGCCAGCAGCAAGACAGGGGGTGGCAATCAGCCCCAGCATTCT. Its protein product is CASSKTGGGNQPQHS.

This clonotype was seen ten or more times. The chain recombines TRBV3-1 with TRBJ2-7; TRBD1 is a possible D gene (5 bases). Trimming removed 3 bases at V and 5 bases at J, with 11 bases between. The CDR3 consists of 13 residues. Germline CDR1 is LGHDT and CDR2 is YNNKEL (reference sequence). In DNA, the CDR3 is TGTGCCAGCAGCCAGCTGGGGCTGAACGAGCAGTACTTC. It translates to CASSQLGLNEQYF.

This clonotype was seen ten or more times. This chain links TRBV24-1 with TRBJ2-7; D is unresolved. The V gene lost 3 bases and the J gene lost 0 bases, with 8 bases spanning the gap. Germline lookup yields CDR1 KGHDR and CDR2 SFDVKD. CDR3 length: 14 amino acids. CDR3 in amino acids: CATSDPGRSYEQYF. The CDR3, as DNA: TGTGCCACCAGTGATCCGGGCCGCTCCTACGAGCAGTACTTC.

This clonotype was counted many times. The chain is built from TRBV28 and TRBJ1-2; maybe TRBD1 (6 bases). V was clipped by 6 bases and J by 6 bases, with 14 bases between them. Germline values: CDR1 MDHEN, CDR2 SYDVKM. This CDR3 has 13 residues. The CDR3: CASRSGQRHGYTF. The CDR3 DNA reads TGTGCCAGCAGAAGCGGACAGAGGCATGGCTACACCTTC.

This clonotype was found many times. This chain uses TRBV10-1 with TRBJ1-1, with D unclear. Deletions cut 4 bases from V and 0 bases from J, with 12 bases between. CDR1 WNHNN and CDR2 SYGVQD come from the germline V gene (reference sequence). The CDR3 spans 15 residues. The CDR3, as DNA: TGCGCCAGCAGTGCACTTAGAGAAATGAACACTGAAGCTTTCTTT. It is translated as CASSALREMNTEAFF.

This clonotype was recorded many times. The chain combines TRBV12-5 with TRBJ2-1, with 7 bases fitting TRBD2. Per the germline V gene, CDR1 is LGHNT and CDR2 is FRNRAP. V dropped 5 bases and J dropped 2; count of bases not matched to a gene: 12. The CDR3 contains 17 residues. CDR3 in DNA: TGTGCTAGTGGTCTCCGTCGATGGGGGGGGGCCTACAATGAGCAGTTCTTC. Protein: CASGLRRWGGAYNEQFF.

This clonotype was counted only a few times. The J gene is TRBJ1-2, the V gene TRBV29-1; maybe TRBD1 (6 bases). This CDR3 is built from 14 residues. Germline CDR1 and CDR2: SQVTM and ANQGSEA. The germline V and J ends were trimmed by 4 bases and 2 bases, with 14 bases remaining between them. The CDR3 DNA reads TGCAGCGTTGGAAACACAGGGATCAACTATGGCTACACCTTC. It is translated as CSVGNTGINYGYTF.